This TCR beta chain was documented in a study of blood T cell repertoires in COVID-19. Study-wide context: Samples of COVID-19 (acute and convalescent) were obtained from the United States, Italy and Spain.

Authors' data handling: Quantification of nucleated cells was approximated via reference gene primer amplification. Libraries were prepared by immunoSEQ multiplex PCR; TCRdb keeps only in-frame clonotypes and omits some of them. V, J and clone size are those of that table, while D and trimming were read from the DNA. Of roughly 350,000 clones listed, more than 85% are singletons. Germline V lookup: CDR1 LGHDT, CDR2 YNNKEL (reference sequence). V lost 1 base and J lost 4, with 7 bases in between. This CDR3 has 13 residues. Recovered Cohort 3 donors showed two negative PCRs, clearance, or symptom resolution.

Sequencing input: PBMCs or T cells enriched from blood (not recorded which). The rearrangement links TRBV3-1 (or the pseudogene TRBV3-2) to TRBJ1-2; the D is unclear. The TCR was taken from a woman in her thirties who had recovered from COVID-19. CDR3 region: CASSQVASYGYTF. Here the CDR3 DNA reads TGTGCCAGCAGCCAAGTGGCTTCCTATGGCTACACCTTC.